This record looks at one T cell receptor (beta chain) sequence and its context. As yet, its antigen is unknown. This CDR3 comprises 16 residues. Germline V gives CDR1 LNHDA, CDR2 SQIVND (reference sequence). V was shortened by 5 bases and J by 0 bases, with 11 bases between the two germline ends. These data come from a study of shared clonotypes between healthy human individuals. Sequenced by immunoSEQ multiplex PCR; TCRdb stores in-frame clones only, minus some. Among millions of clones listed, 85% to 95% were seen once. Study-level results: Represented diversity, genetic and exposure-history alike, was limited by few donors. Rarefaction exposed incomplete sorted-subset sequencing despite large depth. Memory subsets had estimated richness that was generally smaller than that of naive subsets.

The chain couples TRBV19 to TRBJ1-6, with D unresolved. Material: naive CD4+ T cells sorted from blood. Subset described: CD45RA+ positively selected. The origin of this receptor is a young man in good health. The CDR3 sequence is CASSARLSSYNSPLHF. The CDR3 nucleotides are TGTGCCAGTAGTGCCCGACTTAGCTCCTATAATTCACCCCTCCACTTT. Drawing the rest from reference TRBV19 and TRBJ1-6, the complete variable domain is DGGITQSPKYLFRKEGQNVTLSCEQNLNHDAMYWYRQDPGQGLRLIYYSQIVNDFQKGDIAEGYSVSREKKESFPLTVTSAQKNPTAFYLCASSARLSSYNSPLHFGNGTRLTVT.